Below are 8 T cell receptor beta chains sequenced from a single sample in a study of shared clonotypes between healthy human individuals. Sequencing was performed with immunoSEQ multiplex PCR; in TCRdb, only in-frame clones are kept and a portion is missing. Found here are over a million clones, roughly 96% of them singletons; the top ten hold 0.95% to 1.5%. The source material was naive CD4+ T cells sorted from blood. The subset was: CD45RA+ positively selected. These receptors were collected from a man aged 30-40 years in good health.

The V and J genes are TRBV5-1 and TRBJ2-2; perhaps TRBD2 as D (6 bases). CDR3 length equals 16 residues. Trimming removed 4 bases at V and 0 bases at J, with 13 bases between. Germline V gene sequence: CDR1 SGHRS, CDR2 YFSETQ. CDR3 nucleotide sequence: TGCGCCAGCAGCCCCTTTGCGGGGTCGAACACCGGGGAGCTGTTTTTT. This encodes CASSPFAGSNTGELFF.

The chain carries TRBV27 and TRBJ2-1; the match to TRBD2 covers 12 bases. Germline V lookup: CDR1 MNHEY, CDR2 SMNVEV (reference sequence). The V gene end was trimmed by 5 bases and the J gene end by 4 bases; junction bases not matched to a gene: 6. The CDR3 contains 16 residues. CDR3 nucleotide sequence: TGTGCCAGCAGTCCCACCACTAGCGGGAGGTACAATGAGCAGTTCTTC. It is translated as CASSPTTSGRYNEQFF.

The CDR3 loop reads CASSQAGSLGYYEQYF. The DNA for the CDR3 is TGCGCCAGCAGCCAAGCCGGCTCGTTGGGTTACTACGAGCAGTACTTC. This sequence joins TRBV4-1 and TRBJ2-7, with D hard to call. Germline values: CDR1 MGHRA, CDR2 YSYEKL. There are 16 residues in the CDR3. V was trimmed by 1 base and J by 3 bases, leaving 16 bases between them.

The gene calls are TRBV6-5 and TRBJ2-1; the match to TRBD2 covers 12 bases. The germline V gene has CDR1 MNHEY and CDR2 SVGAGI. V was clipped by 5 bases and J by 6 bases; unmatched bases: 5. CDR3 length: 15 residues. CDR3 bases: TGTGCCAGCAGTCGGGTACTAGCGGGGGGCAATGAGCAGTTCTTC. Its protein product is CASSRVLAGGNEQFF.

As regards this clone: The same CDR3 also results from other DNA sequences found in this sample. The rearrangement uses TRBV6-6 and TRBJ2-5, with D unresolved. V lost 6 bases, J lost 0 bases, and 2 bases lay in between. CDR3 length equals 11 residues. Per germline, CDR1 MNHNY and CDR2 SVGAGI (reference sequence). This CDR3 is CASSHQETQYF. CDR3 nucleotide sequence: TGTGCCAGCAGCCACCAAGAGACCCAGTACTTC.

For the CDR3, the DNA is TGTGCCAGTAGTACTAGCCGCACTGGCACAGATACGCAGTATTTT. Translating it yields CASSTSRTGTDTQYF. V usage is TRBV19 and J usage is TRBJ2-3; possible D gene TRBD2, 5 bases. The CDR3 runs to 15 residues. Between the trimmed V and J ends, which lost 4 bases and 1 base, there was a span of 12 bases. Germline V CDR1 and CDR2: LNHDA, SQIVND (reference sequence).

A remark on this clone: At one end, the junction sequence differs from germline, possibly due to a read error. The chain combines TRBV11-2 with TRBJ2-3, with 11 bases that match TRBD2. The CDR3 extends over 16 amino acids. Germline loops: CDR1 SGHAT, CDR2 FQNNGV. The CDR3 bases are TGTGCCAGCAGCTCCCCCTTGGGGACTAGCGGAGCCGGCGGGAGTTTT. Protein sequence: CASSSPLGTSGAGGSF.

The chain combines TRBV18 with TRBJ2-2; D gene ambiguous. V was pared by 2 bases and J by 8 bases, with 9 bases between. CDR3 length equals 13 residues. Germline CDR1 reads KGHSH; CDR2 reads LQKENI. This CDR3 is CASSPSSSGELFF. The DNA of the CDR3 is TGTGCCAGCTCACCAAGTTCCTCGGGGGAGCTGTTTTTT.